This TCR beta chain came from a study of tumor and adjacent non-tumor tissue in lung cancer. Turning to the study itself: On average, productive TCRbeta reads reached around 4 million per sample.

As regards this clonotype: Its target is not known. The junction and the germline gene differ at one end; a read error may be behind it.

There are 18 residues in the CDR3. Germline loops: CDR1 GTSNPN, CDR2 SVGIG (reference sequence). RNA was extracted from bulk tissue without any cell sorting. The normal lung tissue was taken more than 3 cm from the tumor edge. Newly diagnosed lung cancer patients had thoracic surgery in China, August–November 2014, without prior chemotherapy. Three rounds of nested PCR, following a modified ARM-PCR protocol, produced the TCRbeta library. TCRdb passed the multiplex PCR reads through MiXCR, listing each CDR3 protein once. The sample holds 90,000 to 100,000 distinct CDR3 sequences; roughly 80% are singletons and the top ten take 30%. The study's findings and limits: Significantly higher TCR diversity was found in tumor than normal lung. Higher tumor TCR diversity was associated with shorter survival.

Specimen: distant non-tumor lung tissue. The sequence derives from a man aged 55 to 70 with small cell lung cancer. The chain couples TRBV30 to TRBJ2-2; a weak D match, TRBD2 (5 bases). The CDR3 reads CAASPGLTGRTNTGDLFF. The CDR3 coding sequence is TGTGCCGCATCCCCCGGATTAACGGGCCGTACGAACACCGGGGATCTGTTTTTT. Combining the CDR3 with reference TRBV30 and TRBJ2-2 gives the whole variable domain SQTIHQWPATLVQPVGSPLSLECTVEGTSNPNLYWYRQAAGRGLQLLFYSVGIGQISSEVPQNLSASRPQDRQFILSSKKLLLSDSGFYLCAASPGLTGRTNTGDLFFGEGSRLTVL.